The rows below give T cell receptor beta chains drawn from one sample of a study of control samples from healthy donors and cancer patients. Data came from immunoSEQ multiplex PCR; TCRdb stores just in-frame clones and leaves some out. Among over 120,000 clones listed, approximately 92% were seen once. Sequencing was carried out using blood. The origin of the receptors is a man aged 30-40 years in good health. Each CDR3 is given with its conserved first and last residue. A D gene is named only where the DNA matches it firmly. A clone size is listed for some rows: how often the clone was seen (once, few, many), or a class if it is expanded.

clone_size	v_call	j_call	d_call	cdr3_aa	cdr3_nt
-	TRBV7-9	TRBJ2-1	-	CASSLVAAPNEQFF	TGTGCCAGCAGCTTAGTGGCGGCCCCCAATGAGCAGTTCTTC
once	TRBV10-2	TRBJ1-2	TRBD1	CASTGQGRDYGYTF	TGCGCCAGTACTGGACAGGGAAGGGACTATGGCTACACCTTC
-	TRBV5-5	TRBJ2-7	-	CASSADSYEQYF	TGTGCCAGCAGCGCGGACTCCTACGAGCAGTACTTC
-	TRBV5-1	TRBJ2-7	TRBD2	CASSLDQRGGEQYF	TGCGCCAGCAGCTTGGATCAGCGGGGGGGCGAGCAGTACTTC
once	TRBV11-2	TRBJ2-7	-	CASRTGLRVYF	TGTGCCAGCAGAACGGGACTCCGTGTGTATTTC
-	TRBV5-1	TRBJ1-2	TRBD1	CASSANRGRIENGYTF	TGCGCCAGCAGCGCAAACAGGGGGCGGATTGAAAATGGCTACACCTTC
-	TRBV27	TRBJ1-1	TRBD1	CASSPSRRGLTTEAFF	TGTGCCAGCAGTCCCTCTAGAAGGGGGCTGACCACTGAAGCTTTCTTT
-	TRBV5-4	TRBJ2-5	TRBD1	CASSLARGTGEETQYF	TGTGCCAGCAGCTTGGCCAGGGGGACAGGGGAAGAGACCCAGTACTTC
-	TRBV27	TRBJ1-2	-	CASSLSPTGMDGYTF	TGTGCCAGCAGTTTATCGCCAACAGGGATGGATGGCTACACCTTC
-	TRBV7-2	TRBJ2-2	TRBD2	CASSIRAGGLSSGELFF	TGTGCCAGCAGCATAAGAGCGGGGGGGCTGTCCAGCGGGGAGCTGTTTTTT
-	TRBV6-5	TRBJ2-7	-	CASSYRTDSYEQYF	TGTGCCAGCTCTTACCGGACAGACTCCTACGAGCAGTACTTC
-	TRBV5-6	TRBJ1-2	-	CASSSPSWDGYTF	TGTGCCAGCAGCTCACCCTCATGGGATGGCTACACCTTC
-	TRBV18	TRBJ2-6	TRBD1	CASSPETGSSGANVLTF	TGTGCCAGCTCACCTGAGACAGGGTCCTCTGGGGCCAACGTCCTGACTTTC